This T cell receptor (beta chain) was sequenced in a study of shared clonotypes between healthy human individuals (dated by TCRdb to about 2020). The study in broad terms: The cohort included three men and a couple of women between 18 and 49 years of age. Per donor, leukapheresis produced somewhere between about 0.85 and 8.9 billion PBMCs. To increase sequencing depth and limit assay-specific biases, different laboratories used diverse techniques to prepare libraries and sequence TCR repertoires. The study deeply sequenced blood TCR repertoires of about 5 healthy adults to estimate repertoire size and the extent of clonotype sharing between individuals. The study at large found these results: Pairwise subsampling indicated that sequencing depth was expected to affect the degree of clonotype sharing among donors. The genetic and exposure-history diversity represented was limited by the small number of donors. Only blood was sampled, and tissue TCR repertoires likely differ from those in blood.

Worth noting for this clone: Its antigen has not been determined. No much larger clone exists at a distance of one base, and base qualities are not known.

Using the deep immunoSEQ assay, TCR CDR3 regions were amplified from genomic DNA by multiplex PCR. For each cell subset, the extracted genomic DNA was distributed evenly across all wells of several immunoSEQ 96-well plates, and each plate served as one replicate. For unsorted PBMC, around 290 ng of genomic DNA, equivalent to about 30,000 T cell genomes, went into each replicate PCR. Genomic DNA from unsorted PBMC was sequenced over ten immunoSEQ deep assay plates. Purified libraries were quantified with a Qubit 3.0 fluorometer, sized on a Bioanalyzer 2100, and re-quantified with the KAPA Library Quantification kit. Every immunoSEQ 96-well plate was sequenced on a separate single-read 150-cycle Illumina NextSeq 550 flow cell. Processing in the source paper ran as follows. Because the immunoSEQ output included only junctional sequences and no quality scores, the filtering could not be the same as the filtering used for full-length reads. To assign V/J genes and CDR3, sequences were annotated against IMGT germline references using PyIR, a Python wrapper for IgBLAST v1.9. Any read was removed if the V/J assignment was weak (E-value above 1e-6), the CDR3 was missing, or the read contained stop codons, out-of-frame junctions, or ambiguous translated residues. A V3J clonotype was defined by an identical inferred V gene, J gene, and CDR3 amino acid sequence. Percentage overlap between repertoires was calculated by dividing the number of shared unique clonotypes by the size of the smaller repertoire. Repertoire richness was assessed with RTK rarefaction, the Chao1 estimator, and Recon v2.1 estimates of unobserved clonotypes. TCRdb stores this immuneACCESS table with in-frame sequences only. Part of the clones is absent; in the studies checked, under half of the shortfall reflects unresolved V genes, and no reason is known for the rest. V, J and clone size are those of that table, while D and trimming were read from the DNA. Recorded for this sample are 490,000 or so clones; 70% to 85% of them occurred a single time. Jointly, the top ten make up approximately 12% of the sample.

The junction shows trimming of 3 bases on V and 4 bases on J, plus 13 bases between the germline ends. Reading from cysteine to phenylalanine, the CDR3 counts 15 amino acids. Left in the record is the CDR3 DNA by itself, 45 bases read in frame from the first base. CDR1 and CDR2 were assigned from the germline V gene (reference sequence) as SEHNR and FQNEAQ. The donors were healthy, HIV-negative adults with no recently reported acute infections or vaccinations. All donors were Caucasian adults living in Nashville, Tennessee, USA. In the unsorted samples, 85 million to 100 million PBMCs were counted, and genomic DNA was extracted using the QIAamp DNA Blood Mini kit. Blood was collected by leukapheresis, and PBMCs were isolated by Ficoll-Histopaque density gradient centrifugation and then cryopreserved in liquid nitrogen vapor phase.

Sequencing input: PBMCs. This chain joins TRBV7-9 to TRBJ2-1, with a weak D call of TRBD2 (5 bases match). The TCR originated in a woman between 35 and 50 years old in good health. Some clones in this sample may be carry-over from other donors' samples. The sequenced DNA is TGTGCCAGCAGCTTCCTCGGAGGAGAGTACAATGAGCAGTTCTTC. The resulting protein is CASSFLGGEYNEQFF.